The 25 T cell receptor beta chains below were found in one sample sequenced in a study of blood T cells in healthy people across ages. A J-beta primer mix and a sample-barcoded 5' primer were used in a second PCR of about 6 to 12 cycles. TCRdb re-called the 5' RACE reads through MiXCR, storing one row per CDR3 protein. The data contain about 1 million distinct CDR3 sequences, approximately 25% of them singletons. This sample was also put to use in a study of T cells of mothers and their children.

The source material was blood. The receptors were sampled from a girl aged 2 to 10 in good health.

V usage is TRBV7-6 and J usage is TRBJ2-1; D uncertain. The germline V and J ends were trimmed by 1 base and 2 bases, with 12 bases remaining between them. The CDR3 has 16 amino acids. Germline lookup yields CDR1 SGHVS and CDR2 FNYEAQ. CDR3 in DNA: TGTGCCAGCAGCTTAGGGCCGGGTTTAACCTACAATGAGCAGTTCTTC. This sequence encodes CASSLGPGLTYNEQFF.

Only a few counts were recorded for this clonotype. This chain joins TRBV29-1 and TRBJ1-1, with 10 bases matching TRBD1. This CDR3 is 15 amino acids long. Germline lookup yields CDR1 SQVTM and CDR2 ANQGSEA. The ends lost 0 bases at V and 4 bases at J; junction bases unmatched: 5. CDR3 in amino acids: CSVEEGTGAGTEAFF. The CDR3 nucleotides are TGCAGCGTTGAAGAGGGGACAGGGGCGGGCACTGAAGCTTTCTTT.

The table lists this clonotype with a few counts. CDR3 loop: CASSLLLGNTGELFF. The CDR3 region has the DNA TGTGCCAGCAGTTTATTGCTCGGGAACACCGGGGAGCTGTTTTTT. The chain uses TRBV12-3 or TRBV12-4 and TRBJ2-2; D unclear. This CDR3 comprises 15 residues. Trimming stripped 2 bases from V and 1 base from J, with 8 bases between.

CDR3 bases: TGTGCCAGCAGTTTCCAATCAGGGGGCTTCACTGAAGCTTTCTTT. Its protein is CASSFQSGGFTEAFF. This rearrangement joins TRBV7-2 to TRBJ1-1, with 8 bases matching TRBD1. This CDR3 region has 15 residues. Germline trimming cut 6 bases from V and 4 bases from J; bases unmatched to any gene: 10. CDR1 and CDR2 from the germline V gene are SGHTA and FQGNSA.

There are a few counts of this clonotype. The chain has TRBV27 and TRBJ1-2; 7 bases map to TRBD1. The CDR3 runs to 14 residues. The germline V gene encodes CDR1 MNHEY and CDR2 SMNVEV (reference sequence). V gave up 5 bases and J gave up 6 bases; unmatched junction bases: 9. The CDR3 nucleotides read TGTGCCAGCAGTCCACTACCCACAGGGGATGGCTACACCTTC. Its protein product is CASSPLPTGDGYTF.

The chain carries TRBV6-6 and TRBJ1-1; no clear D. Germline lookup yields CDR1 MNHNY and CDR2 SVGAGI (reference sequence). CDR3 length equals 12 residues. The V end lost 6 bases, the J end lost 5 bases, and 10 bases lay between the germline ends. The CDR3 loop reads CASRKLGTEAFF. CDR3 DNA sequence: TGTGCCAGCAGGAAATTGGGTACTGAAGCTTTCTTT.

CDR3: CASSAWGQAKETQYF. The CDR3 DNA sequence: TGTGCCAGCAGTGCTTGGGGACAGGCGAAGGAGACCCAGTACTTC. The genes are TRBV6-2 or TRBV6-3 and TRBJ2-5, with 8 bases aligning to TRBD1. Germline trimming cut 5 bases from V and 5 bases from J; bases unmatched to any gene: 10. There are 15 residues in the CDR3. CDR1 and CDR2 from the germline V gene are MNHEY and SVGEGT.

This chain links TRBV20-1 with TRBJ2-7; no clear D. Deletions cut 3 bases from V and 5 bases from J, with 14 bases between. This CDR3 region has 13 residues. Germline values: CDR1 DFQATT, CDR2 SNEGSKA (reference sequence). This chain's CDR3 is CSASGGLINEQYF. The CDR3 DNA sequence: TGCAGTGCTAGCGGTGGTCTCATCAACGAGCAGTACTTC.

CDR3 amino acids: CASSSSPGHSYEQYF. CDR3 nucleotides: TGCGCCAGCAGCTCCAGTCCGGGACACTCCTACGAGCAGTACTTC. The chain recombines TRBV5-1 with TRBJ2-7, with D possibly being TRBD1 (6 bases). The CDR3 is made up of 15 amino acids. The V and J ends lost 3 bases and 0 bases respectively, with 13 bases between them. Germline CDR1 and CDR2: SGHRS and YFSETQ. The whole variable domain, filled in from reference TRBV5-1 and TRBJ2-7, reads KAGVTQTPRYLIKTRGQQVTLSCSPISGHRSVSWYQQTPGQGLQFLFEYFSETQRNKGNFPGRFSGRQFSNSRSEMNVSTLELGDSALYLCASSSSPGHSYEQYFGPGTRLTVT.

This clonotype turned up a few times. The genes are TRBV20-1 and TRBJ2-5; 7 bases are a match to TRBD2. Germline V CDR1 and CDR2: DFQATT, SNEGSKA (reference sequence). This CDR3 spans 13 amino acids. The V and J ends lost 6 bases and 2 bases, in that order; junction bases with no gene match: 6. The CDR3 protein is CSAGMGGQETQYF. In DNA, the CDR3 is TGCAGTGCCGGGATGGGAGGGCAAGAGACCCAGTACTTC.

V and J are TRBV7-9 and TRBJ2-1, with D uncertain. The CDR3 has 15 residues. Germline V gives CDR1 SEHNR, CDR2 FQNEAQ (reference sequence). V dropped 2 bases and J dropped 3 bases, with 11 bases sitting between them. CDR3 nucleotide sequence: TGTGCCAGCAGCTTACTAACTCAAGACTACAATGAGCAGTTCTTC. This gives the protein CASSLLTQDYNEQFF.

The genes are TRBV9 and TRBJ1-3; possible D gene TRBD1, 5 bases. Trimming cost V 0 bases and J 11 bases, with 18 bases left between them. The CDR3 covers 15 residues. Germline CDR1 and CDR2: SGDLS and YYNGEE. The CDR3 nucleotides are TGTGCCAGCAGCGTAGCCCCATCGGGCGTAGGGGCCATATATTTT. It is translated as CASSVAPSGVGAIYF.

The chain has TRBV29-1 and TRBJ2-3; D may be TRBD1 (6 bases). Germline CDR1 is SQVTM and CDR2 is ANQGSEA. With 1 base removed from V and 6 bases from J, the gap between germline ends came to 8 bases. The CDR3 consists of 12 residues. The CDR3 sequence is CSVEGRGDTQYF. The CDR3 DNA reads TGCAGCGTTGAAGGAAGGGGGGATACGCAGTATTTT.

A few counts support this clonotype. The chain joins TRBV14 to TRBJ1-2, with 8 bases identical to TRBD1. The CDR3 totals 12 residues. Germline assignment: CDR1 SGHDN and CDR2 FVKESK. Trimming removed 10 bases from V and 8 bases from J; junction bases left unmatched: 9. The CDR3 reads CAIGTTGAGYTF. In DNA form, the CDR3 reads TGTGCCATCGGAACGACAGGGGCGGGCTACACCTTC.

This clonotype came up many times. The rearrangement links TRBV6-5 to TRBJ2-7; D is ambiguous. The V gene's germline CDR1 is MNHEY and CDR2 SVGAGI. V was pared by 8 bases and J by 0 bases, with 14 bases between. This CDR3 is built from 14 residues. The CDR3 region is CASGVGPSSYEQYF. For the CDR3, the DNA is TGTGCCAGCGGGGTCGGTCCGTCCTCCTACGAGCAGTACTTC.

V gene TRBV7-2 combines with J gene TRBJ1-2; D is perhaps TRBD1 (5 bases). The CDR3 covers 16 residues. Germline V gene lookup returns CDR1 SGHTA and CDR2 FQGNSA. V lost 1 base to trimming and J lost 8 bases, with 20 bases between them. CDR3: CASSLGLGAGIDGYTF. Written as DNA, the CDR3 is TGTGCCAGCAGCTTAGGTTTAGGGGCAGGGATTGACGGCTACACCTTC.

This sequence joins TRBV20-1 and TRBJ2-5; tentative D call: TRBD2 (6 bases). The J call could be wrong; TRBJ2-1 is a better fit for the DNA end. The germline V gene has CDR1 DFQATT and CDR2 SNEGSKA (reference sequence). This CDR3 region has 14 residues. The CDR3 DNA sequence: TGCAGTGCTTTCCGGTTGGCGGGGCCGAATGAGCAGTTCTTC. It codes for CSAFRLAGPNEQFF.

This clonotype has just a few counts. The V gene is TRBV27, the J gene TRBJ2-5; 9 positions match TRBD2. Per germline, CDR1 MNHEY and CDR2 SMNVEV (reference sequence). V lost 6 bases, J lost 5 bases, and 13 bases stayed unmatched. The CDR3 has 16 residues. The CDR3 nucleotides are TGTGCCAGCAGGATTTACGGGACTAGCAATGGGGAGACCCAGTACTTC. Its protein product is CASRIYGTSNGETQYF.

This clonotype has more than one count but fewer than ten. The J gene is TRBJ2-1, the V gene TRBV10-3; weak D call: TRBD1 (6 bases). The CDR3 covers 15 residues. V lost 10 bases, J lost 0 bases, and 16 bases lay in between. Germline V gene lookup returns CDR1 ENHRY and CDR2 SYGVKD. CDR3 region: CASSGDPSSYNEQFF. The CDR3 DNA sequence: TGTGCCAGCTCAGGGGACCCAAGCTCCTACAATGAGCAGTTCTTC.

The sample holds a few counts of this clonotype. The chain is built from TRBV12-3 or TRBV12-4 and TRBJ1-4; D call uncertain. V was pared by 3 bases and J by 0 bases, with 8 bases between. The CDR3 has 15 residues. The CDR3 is CASSLNLATNEKLFF. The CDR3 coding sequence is TGTGCCAGCAGTTTGAACCTTGCAACTAATGAAAAACTGTTTTTT.

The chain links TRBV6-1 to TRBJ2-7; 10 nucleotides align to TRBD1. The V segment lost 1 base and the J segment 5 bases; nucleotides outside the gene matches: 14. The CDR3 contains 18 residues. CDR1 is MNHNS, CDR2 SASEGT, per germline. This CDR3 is CASSEVGGRWTGGHEQYF. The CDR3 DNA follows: TGTGCCAGCAGTGAAGTAGGTGGTCGGTGGACAGGGGGACACGAGCAGTACTTC.

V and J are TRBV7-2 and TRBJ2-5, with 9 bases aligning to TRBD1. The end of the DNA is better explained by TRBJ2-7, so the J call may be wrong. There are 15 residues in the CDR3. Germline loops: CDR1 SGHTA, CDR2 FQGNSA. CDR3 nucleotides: TGTGCCAGCAGCCTGGGGACAGGGATGATCTACGAGCAGTACTTC. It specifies CASSLGTGMIYEQYF.

CDR3 protein: CASRESGLATDTQYF. As DNA, the CDR3 is TGTGCCAGCAGGGAATCGGGACTAGCCACAGATACGCAGTATTTT. The V and J genes are TRBV6-2 or TRBV6-3 and TRBJ2-3; 9 nucleotides line up with TRBD2. The CDR3 is made up of 15 amino acids. CDR1 is MNHEY, CDR2 SVGEGT, per germline. The V and J ends lost 6 bases and 2 bases, in that order; junction bases with no gene match: 6.

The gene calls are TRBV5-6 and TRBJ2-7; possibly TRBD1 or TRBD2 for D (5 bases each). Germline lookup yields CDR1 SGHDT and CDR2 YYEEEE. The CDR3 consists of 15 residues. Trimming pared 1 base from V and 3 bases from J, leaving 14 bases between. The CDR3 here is CASSLLRGGHYEQYF. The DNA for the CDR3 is TGTGCCAGCAGCTTGCTACGGGGCGGACACTACGAGCAGTACTTC.

CDR3 region: CAISEEGVGLYGYTF. The DNA of the CDR3 is TGTGCCATCAGTGAAGAGGGAGTGGGATTATATGGCTACACCTTC. This chain joins TRBV10-3 and TRBJ1-2; D gene unclear. Per germline, CDR1 ENHRY and CDR2 SYGVKD. V lost 3 bases and J 5 bases, leaving 16 bases between the germline ends. There are 15 residues in the CDR3.